This T cell receptor (beta chain) originates from a study of blood T cells in healthy people across ages. Concerning this clonotype: What it binds is unknown.

Primers used in a second PCR of roughly 6 to 11 cycles were a sample-barcoded 5' primer and a J-beta primer mix. One entry per CDR3 protein results from TCRdb running MiXCR on the 5' RACE reads. The table includes hundreds of thousands of distinct CDR3 sequences, around 46% detected once. The CDR3 loop spans 15 amino acids. Germline V gene lookup returns CDR1 ENHRY and CDR2 SYGVKD. J gave up 3 bases and V 4 bases, and 3 bases lay outside the gene matches. Study conclusions and caveats: Donors of long life had a larger count of naive CD4+ cells and greater diversity than aged donors.

This sequence joins TRBV10-3 and TRBJ1-5, with 10 bases lining up with TRBD1. Source material: blood. The clonotype comes from a young man in good health. The CDR3 DNA follows: TGTGCCATCAGTGGGGACAGGGGACCCAATCAGCCCCAGCATTTT. Amino acids: CAISGDRGPNQPQHF.